These T cell receptor beta chains were read from a single sample in a study of CD8 T cells in ankylosing spondylitis. MiXCR, applied by TCRdb to the 5' RACE reads, yields one record per CDR3 protein. Here the sample spans 180,000 or so distinct CDR3 sequences, roughly 12% being singletons. Sequencing was done on a sample of blood, either unsorted or a sorted T cell fraction (not recorded which). These receptors were obtained from a male donor with ankylosing spondylitis or in good health (not recorded which). Both conserved end residues are part of each CDR3. D genes are given only for firm matches. Only some rows state a clone size, as once, few, many or a class for expanded clones.

abundance | j_gene | d_gene | v_gene | CDR3nt | CDR3aa
many | TRBJ1-5 | TRBD1 | TRBV12-3/TRBV12-4 | TGTGCCAGCAGTTCCACTCAAACCGGGACAGCGAATCAGCCCCAGCATTTT | CASSSTQTGTANQPQHF
- | TRBJ1-5 | - | TRBV6-2/TRBV6-3 | TGTGCCAGCAGTTACTCTGGGGGCCGGCAGCCCCAGCATTTT | CASSYSGGRQPQHF
many | TRBJ1-4 | - | TRBV12-3/TRBV12-4 | TGTGCCAGCAGCTCGGGGGGGACGTCAACTAATGAAAAACTGTTTTTT | CASSSGGTSTNEKLFF
many | TRBJ1-1 | - | TRBV6-6 | TGTGCCAGCAGTCCGACGAACACTGAAGCTTTCTTT | CASSPTNTEAFF
few | TRBJ2-7 | - | TRBV7-2 | TGTGCCAGCAGCTCGCCCCGGGACACTTACGAGCAGTACTTC | CASSSPRDTYEQYF
- | TRBJ1-2 | TRBD1 | TRBV12-3/TRBV12-4 | TGTGCCAGCCGCCCCCAGGGGGCGCCTTCGGGAGGCTACACCTTC | CASRPQGAPSGGYTF
many | TRBJ2-3 | - | TRBV12-3/TRBV12-4 | TGTGCCAGCAGTTTTATCTTTGGAGATACGCAGTATTTT | CASSFIFGDTQYF
- | TRBJ2-1 | - | TRBV7-9 | TGTGCCAGCAGCTTAACCCAGGGTAGACACAATGAGCAGTTCTTC | CASSLTQGRHNEQFF
- | TRBJ1-2 | - | TRBV19 | TGTGCCAGTAGTATGGTCACGGAGGGGACTTATGGCTACACCTTC | CASSMVTEGTYGYTF
- | TRBJ2-5 | TRBD2 | TRBV5-1 | TGCGCCAGCAGCTTGGCTAGCGGAGACCAAGAGACCCAGTACTTC | CASSLASGDQETQYF
- | TRBJ2-7 | - | TRBV7-2 | TGTGCCAGCAGCAAGACAGAAATCTCCTACGAGCAGTACTTC | CASSKTEISYEQYF
many | TRBJ2-1 | - | TRBV20-1 | TGCAGTGCCACGGGGGTTTCCAATGAGCAGTTCTTC | CSATGVSNEQFF
- | TRBJ2-1 | - | TRBV4-2 | TGTGCCAGCAGCCTAGCAACCGGTACTAGCAATGGGCATGAGCAGTTCTTC | CASSLATGTSNGHEQFF
- | TRBJ2-7 | - | TRBV27 | TGTGCCAGCAGTTTGATTGAAGGGACCTACGAGCAGTACTTC | CASSLIEGTYEQYF
many | TRBJ1-3 | - | TRBV9 | TGTGCCAGCAGCGTAGTGGGGCAGTCGCTCTCTGGAAACACCATATATTTT | CASSVVGQSLSGNTIYF
once | TRBJ1-3 | - | TRBV18 | TGTGCCAGCTCACCACAGACGGGGAGCTCTGGAAACACCATATATTTT | CASSPQTGSSGNTIYF
- | TRBJ1-1 | - | TRBV11-2 | TGTGCCAGCAGCGAGGGGGACTGGGACACTGAAGCTTTCTTT | CASSEGDWDTEAFF
many | TRBJ2-1 | - | TRBV20-1 | TGCAGTGCTAGAAGAACAGGGCAGTTCTTC | CSARRTGQFF
- | TRBJ2-7 | - | TRBV4-1 | TGCGCCAGCAGCGGCCCTCGAAGCGAGCAGTACTTC | CASSGPRSEQYF
many | TRBJ2-2 | - | TRBV5-1 | TGCGCCAGCCACCGGACAAGCCCCTTCACCGGGGAGCTGTTTTTT | CASHRTSPFTGELFF
- | TRBJ1-3 | - | TRBV7-6 | TGTGCCAGCAGCTTAGCGTCCAGTGGAAACACCATATATTTT | CASSLASSGNTIYF
many | TRBJ2-3 | - | TRBV5-5 | TGTGCCAGCAGCTTGGGTAGGGTCGAGGATACGCAGTATTTT | CASSLGRVEDTQYF
many | TRBJ2-1 | - | TRBV4-1 | TGCGCCAGCAGCCAAGATAGGGAGTTCCCCTACAATGAGCAGTTCTTC | CASSQDREFPYNEQFF
- | TRBJ1-5 | - | TRBV5-6 | TGTGCCAGCAGCCAAGGACAAAGCAATCAGCCCCAGCATTTT | CASSQGQSNQPQHF
- | TRBJ2-2 | TRBD2 | TRBV7-8 | TGTGCCAGCAGCTTGGCCTTAGCGGGAGGGCACACCGGGGAGCTGTTTTTT | CASSLALAGGHTGELFF
many | TRBJ2-3 | - | TRBV7-9 | TGTGCCAGCAGCCCCCGACAGAACCCACGCACAGATACGCAGTATTTT | CASSPRQNPRTDTQYF
few | TRBJ2-2 | TRBD1 | TRBV29-1 | TGCAGCGCCGATCCGACAGGGACCGGGGAGCTGTTTTTT | CSADPTGTGELFF
many | TRBJ2-7 | TRBD2 | TRBV10-1 | TGCGCCAGCAGTGAGTCTAGCGGGTACGAGCAGTACTTC | CASSESSGYEQYF
many | TRBJ2-3 | TRBD2 | TRBV5-6 | TGTGCCAGCACTGCGGGAGCGATAGATACGCAGTATTTT | CASTAGAIDTQYF
many | TRBJ2-7 | - | TRBV28 | TGTGCCAGCAGGGGACCTAGCCCGGACGAGCAGTACTTC | CASRGPSPDEQYF
once | TRBJ1-4 | - | TRBV7-2 | TGTGCCAGCAGCTCCGGTGGGACGCGTGAAAAACTGTTTTTT | CASSSGGTREKLFF
- | TRBJ1-1 | - | TRBV19 | TGTGCCAGTAGTATAGATCTCGACACTGAAGCTTTCTTT | CASSIDLDTEAFF
- | TRBJ2-7 | - | TRBV3-1 | TGTGCCAGCAGCCAAGATCGGAACAGGGCCTACGAGCAGTACTTC | CASSQDRNRAYEQYF
few | TRBJ2-7 | - | TRBV6-1 | TGTGCCAGCAAGGCCAGGAGGGGTTCCTCCTACGAGCAGTACTTC | CASKARRGSSYEQYF
few | TRBJ2-1 | TRBD1 | TRBV7-9 | TGTGCCAGCAGCTTACCCGGACAGGGGGACTACAATGAGCAGTTCTTC | CASSLPGQGDYNEQFF
few | TRBJ2-3 | - | TRBV10-3 | TGTGCCATCAGTGAGTTGTTAGAGGCCCCAGATACGCAGTATTTT | CAISELLEAPDTQYF
many | TRBJ2-6 | - | TRBV6-5 | TGTGCCAGCAGTTACTCGAGAGGGGGTGTGAGCTCTGGGGCCAACGTCCTGACTTTC | CASSYSRGGVSSGANVLTF